Here is one T cell receptor beta chain with its context. Its antigen remains unknown. This sample is part of a study of OX40 agonist ivuxolimab in advanced cancers. Overall study: An agonistic anti-OX40 (CD134) antibody, ivuxolimab, was used to treat the patients. A diagnosis of hepatocellular carcinoma, melanoma, renal cell or head and neck cancer was present in dose-escalation patients. Study-level findings and limits: Clonal expansion was seen in CD4+ and CD8+ blood T cells by week 6 at 0.1 to 3.0 mg/kg. CD8+ T cells were the subset that, on average, had more expanded clones than CD4+.

Method: immunoSEQ multiplex PCR; TCRdb's copy keeps in-frame clones and lacks some. The profile shows approximately 40,000 clones, roughly 84% of them singletons. V lost 3 bases to trimming and J lost 7 bases; unmatched junction nucleotides: 1. Per germline, CDR1 SEHNR and CDR2 FQNEAQ (reference sequence). The CDR3 is 13 amino acids. The chain combines TRBV7-9 with TRBJ1-5, with 9 nucleotides matching TRBD1. The material was CD4+ or CD8+ T cells sorted from blood, obtained in a trial of the OX40 agonist ivuxolimab. The receptor was isolated from an adult with an advanced solid tumor such as melanoma, head and neck, liver or kidney cancer. The CDR3 reads CASSLGQGQPQHF. CDR3 sequence (DNA): TGTGCCAGCAGCTTGGGACAGGGACAGCCCCAGCATTTT.